Below are 15 T cell receptor beta chains sequenced from a single sample in a study of blood T cell repertoires in COVID-19. Sequencing was performed with immunoSEQ multiplex PCR; in TCRdb, only in-frame clones are kept and a portion is missing. Of 110,000 to 150,000 clones in the sample, roughly 83% were seen once. The source material was PBMCs or T cells enriched from blood (not recorded which). These receptors were obtained from a man aged 50 to 59 who had recovered from COVID-19.

This clone was seen a few times. The rearrangement joins TRBV4-1 to TRBJ1-4; TRBD1 aligns across 9 bases. The length of the CDR3 is 16 residues. CDR1 MGHRA and CDR2 YSYEKL come from the germline V gene. Losses at the gene ends were 0 bases for V and 8 bases for J; bases not matched to a gene: 7. This chain's CDR3 is CASSQDRGTGNEKLFF. The CDR3, as DNA: TGCGCCAGCAGCCAAGACCGAGGGACAGGGAACGAAAAACTGTTTTTT.

The V and J genes are TRBV9 and TRBJ2-7; D gene unclear. Germline V gene data show CDR1 as SGDLS and CDR2 as YYNGEE. The V end was cut by 0 bases, the J end by 5 bases, with 9 bases between. CDR3 length: 13 residues. The CDR3 nucleotides read TGTGCCAGCAGCGTAGCAGACCGGGACGAGCAGTACTTC. Encoded protein: CASSVADRDEQYF. Looking up the rest from reference TRBV9 and TRBJ2-7 gives the full variable domain: DSGVTQTPKHLITATGQRVTLRCSPRSGDLSVYWYQQSLDQGLQFLIQYYNGEERAKGNILERFSAQQFPDLHSELNLSSLELGDSALYFCASSVADRDEQYFGPGTRLTVT.

This chain connects TRBV6-1 to TRBJ1-5; D may be TRBD1 (5 bases). CDR3 length: 15 residues. V lost 2 bases to trimming and J lost 3 bases, with 11 bases between them. Germline V gene sequence: CDR1 MNHNS, CDR2 SASEGT. CDR3 bases: TGTGCCAGCAGTGAACCAGGGTTGGACAATCAGCCCCAGCATTTT. Translation gives CASSEPGLDNQPQHF.

The chain uses TRBV7-3 and TRBJ1-3; D ambiguous. Deletions cut 5 bases from V and 0 bases from J, with 5 bases between. Germline values: CDR1 SGHTA, CDR2 FQGTGA. The CDR3 is made up of 13 amino acids. In DNA form, the CDR3 reads TGTGCCAGCAGCCCCAACTCTGGAAACACCATATATTTT. Its protein product is CASSPNSGNTIYF.

V gene TRBV30 combines with J gene TRBJ2-2, with unresolved D. Germline assignment: CDR1 GTSNPN and CDR2 SVGIG (reference sequence). V was trimmed by 0 bases and J by 8 bases, leaving 13 bases between them. The CDR3 runs 14 residues. CDR3 DNA sequence: TGTGCCTGGAGTGTATCCGTCGCGGTGGGGGAGCTGTTTTTT. Protein: CAWSVSVAVGELFF. Complete variable domain (other parts from reference TRBV30 and TRBJ2-2): SQTIHQWPATLVQPVGSPLSLECTVEGTSNPNLYWYRQAAGRGLQLLFYSVGIGQISSEVPQNLSASRPQDRQFILSSKKLLLSDSGFYLCAWSVSVAVGELFFGEGSRLTVL.

This clone was counted at least ten times. V gene TRBV7-6 combines with J gene TRBJ2-4; 14 nucleotides line up with TRBD2. With 5 bases clipped from V and 7 bases from J, the junction kept 4 bases outside the gene matches. The CDR3 covers 15 residues. Germline-derived CDR1 and CDR2 are SGHVS and FNYEAQ. The CDR3 protein is CASSPGLAGVNIQYF. CDR3 nucleotides: TGTGCCAGCAGCCCGGGACTAGCGGGGGTCAACATTCAGTACTTC.

The V call is TRBV6-5, the J call TRBJ2-5, with 12 nucleotides matching TRBD2. Looked up from germline, CDR1 is MNHEY and CDR2 is SVGAGI. V lost 6 bases and J lost 2; bases outside the gene matches: 4. This CDR3 contains 15 residues. CDR3 loop: CASRRLAGAQETQYF. Here the CDR3 DNA reads TGTGCCAGCAGACGACTAGCGGGGGCTCAAGAGACCCAGTACTTC.

V is TRBV12-3 or TRBV12-4 and J is TRBJ1-1; D not certain. Trimming stripped 8 bases from V and 4 bases from J, with 14 bases between. The CDR3 runs to 13 residues. In DNA form, the CDR3 reads TGTGCCAGCCAAGATCGCGGGGTCACTGAAGCTTTCTTT. Its translation: CASQDRGVTEAFF.

On this clone: The junction differs from germline at one of its ends, possibly a read error. The chain links TRBV2 to TRBJ1-3; 9 bases are shared with TRBD1. The CDR3 consists of 13 residues. CDR1 and CDR2 from the germline V gene are SNHLY and FYNNEI. The CDR3: CASGRDRVERELF. In DNA form, the CDR3 reads TGTGCCAGCGGCCGGGACAGGGTTGAGCGGGAGCTCTTT.

The count of this clone is one. The rearrangement links TRBV10-2 to TRBJ2-5; 12 nucleotides agree with TRBD2. Germline CDR1 WSHSY, CDR2 SAAADI. Germline trimming cut 2 bases from V and 5 bases from J; bases unmatched to any gene: 6. The CDR3 extends over 16 amino acids. Written as DNA, the CDR3 is TGCGCCAGCAGTGAGCCTAGCGGGGGGGAAGGGGAGACCCAGTACTTC. Its translation is CASSEPSGGEGETQYF.

The chain recombines TRBV7-9 with TRBJ2-2, with 10 bases aligning to TRBD1. Germline loops: CDR1 SEHNR, CDR2 FQNEAQ (reference sequence). The CDR3 extends over 14 amino acids. Unmatched junction bases numbered 4, after V lost 5 bases and J lost 7 bases. The CDR3 reads CASSRQGANGELFF. The CDR3 region has the DNA TGTGCCAGCAGCCGACAGGGGGCGAACGGGGAGCTGTTTTTT.

V is TRBV7-9 and J is TRBJ2-7; 7 nucleotides align to TRBD1. There are 12 residues in the CDR3. The germline V gene has CDR1 SEHNR and CDR2 FQNEAQ (reference sequence). V dropped 5 bases and J dropped 7; count of bases not matched to a gene: 5. CDR3 loop: CASSDRVGEQYF. The DNA of the CDR3 is TGTGCCAGCAGCGACAGGGTTGGAGAGCAGTACTTC.

For this clone: Other DNA sequences of this sample code for an identical CDR3. This rearrangement joins TRBV18 to TRBJ1-1; D is ambiguous. V gave up 3 bases and J gave up 1 base, with 9 bases separating them. Germline V gene lookup returns CDR1 KGHSH and CDR2 LQKENI. CDR3 size: 14 residues. Here the CDR3 reads CASSPREGNTEAFF. The CDR3 bases are TGTGCCAGCTCACCCCGAGAGGGGAACACTGAAGCTTTCTTT.

This chain uses TRBV18 with TRBJ2-3; TRBD1 matches 10 bases. The junction had 4 bases not matched to a gene; V was cut back by 6 bases and J by 4 bases. The CDR3 extends over 14 amino acids. Germline V gene lookup returns CDR1 KGHSH and CDR2 LQKENI. The CDR3 nucleotides read TGTGCCAGCTCCCCCGGGACAGGGGCAGATACGCAGTATTTT. This gives the protein CASSPGTGADTQYF. Filled out from reference TRBV18 and TRBJ2-3, the complete variable domain reads NAGVMQNPRHLVRRRGQEARLRCSPMKGHSHVYWYRQLPEEGLKFMVYLQKENIIDESGMPKERFSAEFPKEGPSILRIQQVVRGDSAAYFCASSPGTGADTQYFGPGTRLTVL.

V and J are TRBV12-3 or TRBV12-4 and TRBJ2-7; possibly TRBD1 for D (6 bases). Trimming took 3 bases from V and 2 from J, leaving 8 bases between them. This CDR3 contains 13 residues. The CDR3 coding sequence is TGTGCCAGCAGTTTGGGGGCAGCCTACGAGCAGTACTTC. It specifies CASSLGAAYEQYF.